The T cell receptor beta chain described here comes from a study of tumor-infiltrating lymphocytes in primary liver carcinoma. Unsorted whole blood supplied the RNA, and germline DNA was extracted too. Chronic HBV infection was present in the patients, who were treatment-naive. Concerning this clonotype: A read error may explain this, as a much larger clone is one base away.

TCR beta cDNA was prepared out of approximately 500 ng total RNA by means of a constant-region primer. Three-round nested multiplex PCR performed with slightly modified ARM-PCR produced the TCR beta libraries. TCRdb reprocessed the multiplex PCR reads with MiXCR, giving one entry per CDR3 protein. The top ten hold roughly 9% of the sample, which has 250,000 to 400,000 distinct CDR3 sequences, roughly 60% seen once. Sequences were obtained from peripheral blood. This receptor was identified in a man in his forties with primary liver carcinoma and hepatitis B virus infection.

The CDR3 reads CSSSQVGLGYTF. In DNA form, the CDR3 reads TGCTCCAGCAGCCAAGTAGGACTTGGCTACACCTTC. This rearrangement joins TRBV4-1 to TRBJ1-2, with D unresolved. Germline V gene sequence: CDR1 MGHRA, CDR2 YSYEKL. The CDR3 consists of 12 residues.